This record concerns one T cell receptor beta chain sequence. The data belong to a study of blood T cell repertoires in COVID-19. Study context: The United States, Italy and Spain supplied acute and convalescent COVID-19 samples. Nucleic acid was either cDNA or gDNA, and it came from T cells, B-cell-depleted T cells, or PBMCs.

Germline loops: CDR1 LNHDA, CDR2 SQIVND (reference sequence). This CDR3 comprises 14 residues. The V and J ends lost 3 bases and 6 bases, in that order; junction bases with no gene match: 5. Source study methods: The assay estimated nucleated cells by amplifying reference gene primers. The repertoire was sequenced with immunoSEQ multiplex PCR; TCRdb's copy has only in-frame clones and lacks some. V and J calls and clone size are given by that table; D and trimming were obtained from the DNA. Of approximately 160,000 clones listed, around 83% are singletons. The receptor was derived from a man aged 45-60 years with active or convalescent COVID-19. The chain joins TRBV19 to TRBJ1-5; TRBD1 matches at 7 bases. Source material: peripheral blood. CDR3 loop: CASSIPGGGQPQHF. The CDR3, as DNA: TGTGCCAGTAGTATCCCAGGGGGAGGTCAGCCCCAGCATTTT.